This entry concerns a single TCR beta chain. Its antigen is not yet known. Per-base qualities were not stored, and no clone one base away is much larger. V is clipped by 3 bases and J by 0 bases, and the sequence between their germline boundaries is 9 bases long. The CDR3, cysteine through phenylalanine, is 14 amino acids long. Here the CDR3 DNA is all that survives: 42 bases in frame from base 1. As encoded in the germline V gene, CDR1 is SNHLY while CDR2 is FYNNEI. The data were obtained in a study of control samples from healthy donors and cancer patients (dated by TCRdb to 2020 to 2022). Receptor amplification or capture employed the immunoSEQ multiplex PCR assay. TCRdb's version of the immuneACCESS table is confined to in-frame rearrangements and falls short of the full clone set. An unresolved V gene accounts for under half of the shortfall where checked; the remainder is of unknown origin. The sample records 150,000 to 200,000 clones, roughly 94% of which are singletons. Jointly, the top ten make up approximately 1.4% of the sample.

The sequencing sample was made of blood. This receptor was identified in a young woman in good health. The V and J segments used are TRBV2 and TRBJ2-7; the D gene is perhaps TRBD1, on 5 matching bases. The DNA sequence is TGTGCCAGCAGTGAGAGCAGGGCCTCCTACGAGCAGTACTTC. The translation is CASSESRASYEQYF. The full variable domain, completed from the reference TRBV2 and TRBJ2-7 proteins outside the CDR3, reads EPEVTQTPSHQVTQMGQEVILRCVPISNHLYFYWYRQILGQKVEFLVSFYNNEISEKSEIFDDQFSVERPDGSNFTLKIRSTKLEDSAMYFCASSESRASYEQYFGPGTRLTVT.